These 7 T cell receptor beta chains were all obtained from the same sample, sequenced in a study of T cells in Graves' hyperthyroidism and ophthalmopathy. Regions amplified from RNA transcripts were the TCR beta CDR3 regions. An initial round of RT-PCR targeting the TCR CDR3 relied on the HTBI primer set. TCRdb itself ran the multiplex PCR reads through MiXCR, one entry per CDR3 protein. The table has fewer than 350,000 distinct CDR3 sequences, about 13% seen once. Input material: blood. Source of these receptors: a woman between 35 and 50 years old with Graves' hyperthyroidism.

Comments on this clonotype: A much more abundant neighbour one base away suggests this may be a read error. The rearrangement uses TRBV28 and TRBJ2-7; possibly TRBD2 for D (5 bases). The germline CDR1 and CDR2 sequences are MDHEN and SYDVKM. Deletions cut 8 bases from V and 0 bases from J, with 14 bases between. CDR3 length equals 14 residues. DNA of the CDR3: TGTGCCAGCCGCCAAGAGGGCGGCTCCTACGAGCAGTACTTC. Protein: CASRQEGGSYEQYF.

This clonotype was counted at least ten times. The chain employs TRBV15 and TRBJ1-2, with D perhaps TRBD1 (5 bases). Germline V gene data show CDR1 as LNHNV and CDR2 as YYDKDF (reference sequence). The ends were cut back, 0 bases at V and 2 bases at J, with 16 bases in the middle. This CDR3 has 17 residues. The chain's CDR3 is CATSREAAGGRNYGYTF. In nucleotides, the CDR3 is TGTGCCACCAGCAGAGAGGCCGCGGGGGGACGGAACTATGGCTACACCTTC.

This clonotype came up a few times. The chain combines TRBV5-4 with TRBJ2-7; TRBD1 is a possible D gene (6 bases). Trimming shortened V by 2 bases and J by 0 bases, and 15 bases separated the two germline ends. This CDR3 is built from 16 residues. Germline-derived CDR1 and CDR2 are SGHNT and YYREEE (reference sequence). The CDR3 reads CASSLAQGLHSYEQYF. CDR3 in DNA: TGTGCCAGCAGCTTAGCACAGGGTCTCCACTCCTACGAGCAGTACTTC.

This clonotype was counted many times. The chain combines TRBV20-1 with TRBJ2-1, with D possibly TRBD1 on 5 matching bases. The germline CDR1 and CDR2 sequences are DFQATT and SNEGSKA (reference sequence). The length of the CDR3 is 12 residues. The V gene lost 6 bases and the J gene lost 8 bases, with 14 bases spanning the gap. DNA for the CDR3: TGCAGTGCCCCAAGGGAAGGGGATGAGCAGTTCTTC. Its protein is CSAPREGDEQFF.

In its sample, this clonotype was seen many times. The chain's CDR3 is CASSAGGEETQYF. Here the CDR3 DNA reads TGTGCCAGCAGTGCGGGCGGTGAAGAGACCCAGTACTTC. The chain combines TRBV28 with TRBJ2-5; possible D gene TRBD2, 5 bases. The CDR3 sequence is 13 residues long. Trimming took 5 bases from V and 3 from J, leaving 10 bases between them. CDR1 MDHEN and CDR2 SYDVKM come from the germline V gene.

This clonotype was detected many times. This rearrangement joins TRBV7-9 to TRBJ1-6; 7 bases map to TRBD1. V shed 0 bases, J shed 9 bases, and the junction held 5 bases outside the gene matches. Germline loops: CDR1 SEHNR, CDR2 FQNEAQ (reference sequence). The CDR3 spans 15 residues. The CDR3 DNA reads TGTGCCAGCAGCTTAGCACAGGGGAATACTTCACCCCTCCACTTT. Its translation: CASSLAQGNTSPLHF.

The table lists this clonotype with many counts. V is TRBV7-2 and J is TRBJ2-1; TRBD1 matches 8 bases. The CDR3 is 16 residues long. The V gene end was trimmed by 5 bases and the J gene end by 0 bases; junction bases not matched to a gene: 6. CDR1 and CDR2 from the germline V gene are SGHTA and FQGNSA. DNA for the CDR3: TGTGCCAGCAGCCCACAGGGGGGTAGCTCCTACAATGAGCAGTTCTTC. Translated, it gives CASSPQGGSSYNEQFF.